This T cell receptor beta chain originates from a study of T cells in Graves' hyperthyroidism and ophthalmopathy. V lost 3 bases and J 6 bases, leaving 13 bases between the germline ends. This CDR3 has 14 amino acids. Germline CDR1 and CDR2: SGHRS and YFSETQ. Amplified regions were TCR beta CDR3 sequences from RNA transcripts. HTBI primers were employed in a first-round RT-PCR of the TCR CDR3. MiXCR was run by TCRdb on the multiplex PCR reads, yielding one entry per CDR3 protein. In the table there are around 300,000 distinct CDR3 sequences, roughly an eighth of which are singletons. This clonotype was recorded many times.

The TCR sequence derives from a woman aged 35 to 49 with Graves' hyperthyroidism. The V call is TRBV5-1, the J call TRBJ2-1; possibly TRBD2 for D (5 bases). Sequencing used blood. Written as DNA, the CDR3 is TGCGCCAGCAGCTCCGGACGGGGAGTCAATGAGCAGTTCTTC. Translation: CASSSGRGVNEQFF.